Listed below are T cell receptor beta chains from one sample, sequenced in a study of PD-1 blockade in mismatch repair-deficient tumors. Clones were read by immunoSEQ multiplex PCR, and TCRdb kept only the in-frame ones, dropping some. The repertoire has over 20,000 clones, approximately 83% of them found once; the top ten carry around 21%. This specimen consisted of peripheral blood, obtained 12 weeks after starting pembrolizumab. These receptors all come from an adult with mismatch repair-deficient cancer. Each CDR3 is given with its conserved first and last residue. A D gene is named only where the DNA matches it firmly. Rows give clone size only sometimes, using once, few, many, or a class for an expanded clone.

v_gene	d_gene	j_gene	len	abundance	CDR3nt	CDR3aa
TRBV28	-	TRBJ1-1	15	-	TGTGCCAGCAGTCGAAGGGCCTTTATGAACACTGAAGCTTTCTTT	CASSRRAFMNTEAFF
TRBV4-3	TRBD2	TRBJ2-1	16	-	TGCGCCAGCAGCTTAAGCGGGACTAGCGGGAGTGATGAGCAGTTCTTC	CASSLSGTSGSDEQFF
TRBV5-1	TRBD2	TRBJ2-1	16	-	TGCGCCAGCAGCCCTCTTAGCGGGAGAACCTACAATGAGCAGTTCTTC	CASSPLSGRTYNEQFF
TRBV28	TRBD2	TRBJ2-1	16	-	TGTGCCAGCAGTACGGGACTAGCGGGAGTTTTGGCTGAGCAGTTCTTC	CASSTGLAGVLAEQFF
TRBV25-1	-	TRBJ2-2	16	medium-sized	TGTGCCAGCAGTGAATCCCTGACAGGGAGGACCGGGGAGCTGTTTTTT	CASSESLTGRTGELFF
TRBV7-2	-	TRBJ2-1	18	-	TGTGCCAGCAGCTTCTTAACTGAGACAGGGACTATTCTAATAGAGCAGTTCTTC	CASSFLTETGTILIEQFF
TRBV7-2	TRBD2	TRBJ2-3	18	-	TGTGCCAGCAGCTTATGGGGACTAGCGGGAGTTAGCGCAGATACGCAGTATTTT	CASSLWGLAGVSADTQYF
TRBV7-3	TRBD1	TRBJ1-5	19	-	TGTGCCAGCAGCGGAAGCGCCGGGACAGGGGGCAGTTACAATCAGCCCCAGCATTTT	CASSGSAGTGGSYNQPQHF
TRBV2	-	TRBJ2-5	13	-	TGTGCCAGCAGGGATGTGGGAGGAGAGACCCAGTACTTC	CASRDVGGETQYF
TRBV28	-	TRBJ2-7	15	once	TGTGCCAGCAGTTTGGCGGGACTCCGCTCCTACGAGCAGTACTTC	CASSLAGLRSYEQYF
TRBV5-1	-	TRBJ2-7	15	-	TGCGCCAGCAGCTTGAATCCTGGCGGGGAGTACGAGCAGTACTTC	CASSLNPGGEYEQYF
TRBV11-2	-	TRBJ2-2	18	once	TGTGCCAGCAGCTTAGGGTATAGGGGACTTAAAAACACCGGGGAGCTGTTTTTT	CASSLGYRGLKNTGELFF
TRBV6-1	-	TRBJ2-7	15	-	TGTGCCAGCAGTGAAGGGGAGTCTCCCTCCTACGAGCAGTACTTC	CASSEGESPSYEQYF
TRBV27	-	TRBJ2-3	13	medium-sized	TGTGCCAGCAGTTCCACCACCGAAGATACGCAGTATTTT	CASSSTTEDTQYF
TRBV27	TRBD1	TRBJ1-2	14	-	TGTGCCAGCAGACATCGGGACAGGGGATTTGGCTACACCTTC	CASRHRDRGFGYTF
TRBV28	-	TRBJ1-5	13	once	TGTGCCAGCAGTTTATTAGGCTTTCGGCCCCAGCATTTT	CASSLLGFRPQHF
TRBV2	TRBD2	TRBJ2-5	15	-	TGTGCCAGCAGTGCCCAACTAGCGGGAGGTGGGACCCAGTACTTC	CASSAQLAGGGTQYF
TRBV5-1	-	TRBJ2-3	12	-	TGCGCCAGCAGCTTGGGCGGAGATACGCAGTATTTT	CASSLGGDTQYF
TRBV5-8	TRBD2	TRBJ2-2	16	-	TGTGCCAGCAGGAAACGGACTAGCGGGAGTCTCGGGGAGCTGTTTTTT	CASRKRTSGSLGELFF
TRBV7-7	-	TRBJ1-1	13	few	TGTGCTAGCAGCCAATGGACGGGGGCTGAAGCTTTCTTT	CASSQWTGAEAFF
TRBV11-2	-	TRBJ2-7	15	-	TGTGCCAGCAGCCAAGACGGACCCCTTAAGTACGAGCAGTACTTC	CASSQDGPLKYEQYF
TRBV5-1	TRBD1	TRBJ2-7	15	-	TGCGCCAGCACCTCTTCCGGGACAGGGGAATACGAGCAGTACTTC	CASTSSGTGEYEQYF
TRBV6-4	-	TRBJ2-1	15	-	TGTGCCAGCAGTGACTCACCAGACCCCTACAATGAGCAGTTCTTC	CASSDSPDPYNEQFF
TRBV9	TRBD2	TRBJ2-7	14	-	TGTGCCAGCAGCTCGGGACTAGTCGGCTACGAGCAGTACTTC	CASSSGLVGYEQYF
TRBV6-1	TRBD1	TRBJ2-7	14	-	TGTGCCAGCAGTGAGGGTCAGGGGGCGAGCGAGCAGTACTTC	CASSEGQGASEQYF
TRBV29-1	-	TRBJ2-7	11	-	TGCAGTATAGGCAGGGGAAGCGAGCAGTACTTC	CSIGRGSEQYF
TRBV4-3	TRBD1	TRBJ2-6	16	few	TGCGCCAGCAGCCAAGAGGGACAGGGGGGGGCCAACGTCCTGACTTTC	CASSQEGQGGANVLTF
TRBV30	-	TRBJ2-3	12	-	TGTGCCTGGAGTGTACTAGCAGATACGCAGTATTTT	CAWSVLADTQYF
TRBV7-6	-	TRBJ2-2	14	-	TGTGCCAGCAGCTTAGTAATGAACACCGGGGAGCTGTTTTTT	CASSLVMNTGELFF
TRBV19	-	TRBJ1-1	17	-	TGTGCCAGTAGTATTGGGGCGCAAATTCCCGTGAACACTGAAGCTTTCTTT	CASSIGAQIPVNTEAFF
TRBV28	-	TRBJ1-1	13	-	TGTGCCAGCGGAACTAACAGGAACACTGAAGCTTTCTTT	CASGTNRNTEAFF
TRBV7-8	TRBD1	TRBJ2-2	13	-	TGTGCCAGCAACTCAGGGGGCGCGGGGGAGCTGTTTTTT	CASNSGGAGELFF
TRBV7-2	TRBD2	TRBJ2-2	15	-	TGTGCCAGCAGCTTACTGGGGGAGGGCCTCGGGGAGCTGTTTTTT	CASSLLGEGLGELFF
TRBV28	TRBD1	TRBJ2-7	13	-	TGTGCCAGTGAGAACAGGGGAAACTACGAGCAGTACTTC	CASENRGNYEQYF
TRBV10-2	-	TRBJ2-7	11	-	TGCGCCAGCCGGACCACCTACGAGCAGTACTTC	CASRTTYEQYF
TRBV29-1	TRBD2	TRBJ2-7	14	once	TGCAGCGTTGAATTAAGCGGGAGCTCCTACGAGCAGTACTTC	CSVELSGSSYEQYF
TRBV6-6	-	TRBJ2-5	12	-	TGTGCCAGTCAGATAGGGCAAGAGACCCAGTACTTC	CASQIGQETQYF
TRBV5-6	-	TRBJ1-1	14	-	TGTGCCAGCAGCTTGGTATCAGGGCGGGAGGGGGCTTTCTTT	CASSLVSGREGAFF
TRBV5-6	-	TRBJ2-1	15	-	TGTGCCAGCAGCCGAACTAGTCCCCTCTACAATGAGCAGTTCTTC	CASSRTSPLYNEQFF
TRBV20-1	-	TRBJ1-4	11	few	TGCAGTGCTAGGGGGGTTGAAAAACTGTTTTTT	CSARGVEKLFF
TRBV11-2	-	TRBJ2-7	13	-	TGTGCCAGCAGCAAAGGACCTACCTACGAGCAGTACTTC	CASSKGPTYEQYF
TRBV6-5	-	TRBJ2-6	15	-	TGTGCCAGCAGCCCAGAATCGGGTGGGGCCAACGTCCTGACTTTC	CASSPESGGANVLTF
TRBV18	TRBD1	TRBJ1-2	14	-	TGTGCCAGCTCACCGGGACAGGGGTTCTATGGCTACACCTTC	CASSPGQGFYGYTF
TRBV6-1	-	TRBJ1-4	17	-	TGTGCCAGCAGTGAAGCGCAGTCGGGGGCCGCTAATGAAAAACTGTTTTTT	CASSEAQSGAANEKLFF
TRBV11-2	-	TRBJ2-6	19	-	TGTGCCAGCAGCACAATAGTGAGACAAAGCCGCTCTGGGGCCAACGTCCTGACTTTC	CASSTIVRQSRSGANVLTF
TRBV5-1	TRBD2	TRBJ2-7	15	-	TGCGCCAGCAGCTCAAGACTAGCGGGAGTGAACGAGCAGTACTTC	CASSSRLAGVNEQYF
TRBV29-1	-	TRBJ2-7	13	-	TGCAGCGTTGTGAGTTCAGGGTCTGACGAGCAGTACTTC	CSVVSSGSDEQYF
TRBV6-5	-	TRBJ2-7	16	-	TGTGCCAGCAGTTTCGATCCGGACAGCGCCAACTACGAGCAGTACTTC	CASSFDPDSANYEQYF
TRBV7-2	-	TRBJ2-3	13	-	TGTGCCAGCAGCTTAGTTGCAAAAGATACGCAGTATTTT	CASSLVAKDTQYF